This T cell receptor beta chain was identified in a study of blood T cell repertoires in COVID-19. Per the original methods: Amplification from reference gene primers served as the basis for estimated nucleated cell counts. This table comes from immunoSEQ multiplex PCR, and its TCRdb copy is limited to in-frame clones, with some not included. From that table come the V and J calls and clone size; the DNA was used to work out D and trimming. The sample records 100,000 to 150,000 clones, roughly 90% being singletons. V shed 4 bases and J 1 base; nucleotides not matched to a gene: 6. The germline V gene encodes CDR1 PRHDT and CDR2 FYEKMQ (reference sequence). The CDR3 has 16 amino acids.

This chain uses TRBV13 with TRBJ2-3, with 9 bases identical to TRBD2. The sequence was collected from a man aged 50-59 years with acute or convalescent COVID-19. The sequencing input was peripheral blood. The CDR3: CASSSRSGRRTDTQYF. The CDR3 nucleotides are TGTGCCAGCAGCTCCCGGAGCGGGAGGCGCACAGATACGCAGTATTTT.